The source of this T cell receptor (beta chain) is a study of CD8 T cell repertoires and HIV-1 epitope variants. In the study overall: Autologous T cell-negative cells served as antigen-presenting cells in equal numbers. General observations from the study: Eight or nine antigen-specific TCR beta clonotypes were found; six seemed cross-reactive to variants. Roughly 5 clonotypes recognized Nef KF9, one HW9, none TAALDMSHF.

V gave up 1 base and J gave up 1 base, with 5 bases separating them. This CDR3 is built from 14 residues. The germline V gene has CDR1 LNHDA and CDR2 SQIVND (reference sequence). For this clone: Its specificity is unknown.

Sequencing used immunoSEQ multiplex PCR; TCRdb keeps in-frame clones, though not all of them. The profile covers more than 85,000 clones, with over 70% appearing a single time and around 25% taken by the ten largest. This TCR was recovered from a male donor with HIV. The source material was uncultured baseline CD8+ T cells from peripheral blood mononuclear cells (PBMCs). The chain combines TRBV19 with TRBJ1-5; no reliable D call. The CDR3: CASSIGRSNQPQHF. CDR3 in DNA: TGTGCCAGTAGTATAGGACGGAGCAATCAGCCCCAGCATTTT. Full variable domain (remainder filled in from reference TRBV19 and TRBJ1-5): DGGITQSPKYLFRKEGQNVTLSCEQNLNHDAMYWYRQDPGQGLRLIYYSQIVNDFQKGDIAEGYSVSREKKESFPLTVTSAQKNPTAFYLCASSIGRSNQPQHFGDGTRLSIL.